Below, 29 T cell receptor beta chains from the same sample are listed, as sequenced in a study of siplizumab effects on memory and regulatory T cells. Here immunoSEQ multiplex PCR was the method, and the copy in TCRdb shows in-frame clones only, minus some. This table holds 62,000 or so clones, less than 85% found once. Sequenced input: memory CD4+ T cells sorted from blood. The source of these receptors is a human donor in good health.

This CDR3 is CASTPGTEINTGELFF. The CDR3 DNA sequence: TGTGCCAGTACCCCGGGGACAGAGATTAACACCGGGGAGCTGTTTTTT. V usage is TRBV19 and J usage is TRBJ2-2; 7 bases agree with TRBD1. The germline gives CDR1 LNHDA, CDR2 SQIVND (reference sequence). V was clipped by 7 bases and J by 2 bases; unmatched bases: 10. This CDR3 contains 16 residues.

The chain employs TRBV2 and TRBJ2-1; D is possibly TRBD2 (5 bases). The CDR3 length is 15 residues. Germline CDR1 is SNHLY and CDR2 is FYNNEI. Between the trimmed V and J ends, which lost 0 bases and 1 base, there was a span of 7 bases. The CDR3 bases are TGTGCCAGCAGTGAAGCGCGCGGGTCCTACAATGAGCAGTTCTTC. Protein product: CASSEARGSYNEQFF.

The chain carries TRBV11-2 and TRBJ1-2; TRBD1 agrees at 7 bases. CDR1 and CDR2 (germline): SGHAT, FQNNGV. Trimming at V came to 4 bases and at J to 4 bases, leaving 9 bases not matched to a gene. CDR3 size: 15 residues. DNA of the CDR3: TGTGCCAGCAGCTCTAGCTCGGGGACAGCCTATGGCTACACCTTC. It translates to CASSSSSGTAYGYTF. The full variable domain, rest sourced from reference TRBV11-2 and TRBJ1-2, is EAGVAQSPRYKIIEKRQSVAFWCNPISGHATLYWYQQILGQGPKLLIQFQNNGVVDDSQLPKDRFSAERLKGVDSTLKIQPAKLEDSAVYLCASSSSSGTAYGYTFGSGTRLTVV.

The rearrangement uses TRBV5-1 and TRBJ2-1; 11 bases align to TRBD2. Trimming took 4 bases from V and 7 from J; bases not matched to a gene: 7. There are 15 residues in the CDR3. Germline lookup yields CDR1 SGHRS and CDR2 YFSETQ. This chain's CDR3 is CASSPTPSGRNEQFF. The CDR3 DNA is TGCGCCAGCAGCCCAACTCCTAGCGGGAGGAATGAGCAGTTCTTC. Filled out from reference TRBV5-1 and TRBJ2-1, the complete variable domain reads KAGVTQTPRYLIKTRGQQVTLSCSPISGHRSVSWYQQTPGQGLQFLFEYFSETQRNKGNFPGRFSGRQFSNSRSEMNVSTLELGDSALYLCASSPTPSGRNEQFFGPGTRLTVL.

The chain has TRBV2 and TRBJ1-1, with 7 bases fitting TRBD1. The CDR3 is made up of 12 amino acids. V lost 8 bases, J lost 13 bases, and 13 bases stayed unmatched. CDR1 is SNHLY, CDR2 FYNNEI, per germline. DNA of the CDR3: TGTGCCAGCCAGGGGACAGTCAATGCCGGTTTCTTT. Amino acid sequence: CASQGTVNAGFF.

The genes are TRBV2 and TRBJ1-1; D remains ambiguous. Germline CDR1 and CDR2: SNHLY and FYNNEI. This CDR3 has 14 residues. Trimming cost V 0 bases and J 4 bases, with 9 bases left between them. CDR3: CASSEAGYSTEAFF. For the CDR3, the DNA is TGTGCCAGCAGTGAAGCAGGCTACAGCACTGAAGCTTTCTTT.

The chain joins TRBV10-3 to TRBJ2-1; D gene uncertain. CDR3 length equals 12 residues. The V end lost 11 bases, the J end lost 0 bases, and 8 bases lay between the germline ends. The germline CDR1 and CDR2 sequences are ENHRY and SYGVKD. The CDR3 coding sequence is TGTGCCTCGCGGAGCTCCTACAATGAGCAGTTCTTC. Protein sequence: CASRSSYNEQFF.

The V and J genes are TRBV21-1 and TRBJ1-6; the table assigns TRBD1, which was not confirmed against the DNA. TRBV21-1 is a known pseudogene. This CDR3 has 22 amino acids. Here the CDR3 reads CASSKKKGYHRGRRVYNSPLHF. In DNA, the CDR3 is TGTGCCAGCAGCAAAAAAAAAGGATACCACAGGGGGCGAAGGGTTTATAATTCACCCCTCCACTTT.

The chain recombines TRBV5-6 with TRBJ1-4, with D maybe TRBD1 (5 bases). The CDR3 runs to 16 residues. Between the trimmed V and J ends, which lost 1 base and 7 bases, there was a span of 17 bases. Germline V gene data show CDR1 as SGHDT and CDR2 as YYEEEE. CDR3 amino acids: CASSLYFGARAEKLFF. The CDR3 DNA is TGTGCCAGCAGCTTGTATTTCGGGGCGAGGGCTGAAAAACTGTTTTTT.

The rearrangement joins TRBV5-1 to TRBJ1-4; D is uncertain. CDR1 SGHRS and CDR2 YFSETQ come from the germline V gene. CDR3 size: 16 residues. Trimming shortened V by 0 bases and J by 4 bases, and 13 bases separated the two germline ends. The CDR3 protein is CASSLAGRMNNEKLFF. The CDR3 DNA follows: TGCGCCAGCAGCTTGGCAGGCAGGATGAATAATGAAAAACTGTTTTTT. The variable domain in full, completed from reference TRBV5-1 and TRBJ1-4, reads KAGVTQTPRYLIKTRGQQVTLSCSPISGHRSVSWYQQTPGQGLQFLFEYFSETQRNKGNFPGRFSGRQFSNSRSEMNVSTLELGDSALYLCASSLAGRMNNEKLFFGSGTQLSVL.

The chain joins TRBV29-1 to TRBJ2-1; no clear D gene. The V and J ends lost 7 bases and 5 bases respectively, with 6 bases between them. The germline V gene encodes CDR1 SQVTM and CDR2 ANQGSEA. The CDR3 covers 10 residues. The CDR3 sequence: CSGADNEQFF. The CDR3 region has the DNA TGCAGCGGTGCCGACAATGAGCAGTTCTTC.

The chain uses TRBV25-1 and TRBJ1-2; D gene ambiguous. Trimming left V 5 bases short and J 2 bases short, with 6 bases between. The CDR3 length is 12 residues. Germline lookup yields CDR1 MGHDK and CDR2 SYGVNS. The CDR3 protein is CASSLGNYGYTF. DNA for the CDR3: TGTGCCAGCAGTTTAGGCAACTATGGCTACACCTTC.

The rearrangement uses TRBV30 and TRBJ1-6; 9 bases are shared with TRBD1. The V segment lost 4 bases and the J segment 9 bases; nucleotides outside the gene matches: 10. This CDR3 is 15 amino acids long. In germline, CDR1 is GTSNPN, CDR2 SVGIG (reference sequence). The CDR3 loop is CAWTSYGQGTSPLHF. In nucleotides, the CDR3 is TGTGCCTGGACCTCATACGGACAGGGGACTTCACCCCTCCACTTT.

The CDR3 region is CASSQEGTGYTYEQYF. DNA of the CDR3: TGCGCCAGCAGCCAAGAAGGGACAGGCTATACCTACGAGCAGTACTTC. The J gene is TRBJ2-7, the V gene TRBV4-1; 8 bases align to TRBD1. The CDR3 totals 16 residues. Looked up from germline, CDR1 is MGHRA and CDR2 is YSYEKL. Germline trimming cut 0 bases from V and 2 bases from J; bases unmatched to any gene: 6.

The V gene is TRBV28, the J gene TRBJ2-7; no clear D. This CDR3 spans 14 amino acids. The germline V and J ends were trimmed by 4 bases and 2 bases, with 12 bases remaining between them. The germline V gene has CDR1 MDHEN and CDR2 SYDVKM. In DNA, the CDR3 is TGTGCCAGCAGTTCCCCTCCCTTTCCCTACGAGCAGTACTTC. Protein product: CASSSPPFPYEQYF. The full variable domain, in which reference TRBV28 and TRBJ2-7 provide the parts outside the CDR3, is DVKVTQSSRYLVKRTGEKVFLECVQDMDHENMFWYRQDPGLGLRLIYFSYDVKMKEKGDIPEGYSVSREKKERFSLILESASTNQTSMYLCASSSPPFPYEQYFGPGTRLTVT.

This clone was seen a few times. The CDR3 is CASSYGHRTDQETQYF. CDR3 nucleotide sequence: TGTGCCAGCAGTTACGGACACCGGACAGATCAAGAGACCCAGTACTTC. The chain combines TRBV6-6 with TRBJ2-5; tentatively, D is TRBD1 (6 bases). The CDR3 is 16 residues long. V shed 2 bases and J shed 2 bases, with 15 bases lying between them. Germline loops: CDR1 MNHNY, CDR2 SVGAGI (reference sequence).

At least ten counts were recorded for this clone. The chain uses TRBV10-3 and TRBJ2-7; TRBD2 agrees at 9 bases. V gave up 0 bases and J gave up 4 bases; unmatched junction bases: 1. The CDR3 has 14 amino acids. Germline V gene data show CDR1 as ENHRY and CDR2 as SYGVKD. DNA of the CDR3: TGTGCCATCAGTGAGTCTAGCGGGAGTTACGAGCAGTACTTC. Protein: CAISESSGSYEQYF.

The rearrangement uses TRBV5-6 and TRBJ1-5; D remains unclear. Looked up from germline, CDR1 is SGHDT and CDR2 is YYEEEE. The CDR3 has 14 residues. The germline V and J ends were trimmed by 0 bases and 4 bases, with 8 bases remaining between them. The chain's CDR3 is CASSLAGLNQPQHF. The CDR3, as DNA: TGTGCCAGCAGCTTGGCCGGTTTAAATCAGCCCCAGCATTTT.

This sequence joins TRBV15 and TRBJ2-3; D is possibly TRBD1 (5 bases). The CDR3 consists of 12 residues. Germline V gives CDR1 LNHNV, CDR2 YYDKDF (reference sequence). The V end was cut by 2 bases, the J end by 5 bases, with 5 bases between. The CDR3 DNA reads TGTGCCACCAGCAGACAGGGAGATACGCAGTATTTT. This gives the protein CATSRQGDTQYF.

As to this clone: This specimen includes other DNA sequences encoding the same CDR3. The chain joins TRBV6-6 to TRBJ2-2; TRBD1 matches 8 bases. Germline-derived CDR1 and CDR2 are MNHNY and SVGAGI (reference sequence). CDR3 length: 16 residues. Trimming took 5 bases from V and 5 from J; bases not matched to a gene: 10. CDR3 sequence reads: CASSPPGQGRTGELFF. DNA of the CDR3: TGTGCCAGCAGTCCCCCCGGACAGGGTAGAACCGGGGAGCTGTTTTTT.

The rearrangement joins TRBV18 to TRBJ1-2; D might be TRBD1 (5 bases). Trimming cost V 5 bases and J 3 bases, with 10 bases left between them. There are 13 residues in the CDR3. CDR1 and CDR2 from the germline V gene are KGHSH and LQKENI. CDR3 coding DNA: TGTGCCAGCTCAGAAGGGGCGGACTATGGCTACACCTTC. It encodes CASSEGADYGYTF.

The CDR3 is CASSPDRSGSFYEQYF. The DNA for the CDR3 is TGTGCCAGCAGCCCGGATAGGAGCGGGAGTTTCTACGAGCAGTACTTC. This chain joins TRBV5-4 and TRBJ2-7; TRBD2 agrees at 8 bases. This CDR3 spans 16 amino acids. Germline CDR1 and CDR2: SGHNT and YYREEE (reference sequence). Trimming cost V 4 bases and J 3 bases; bases outside gene matches: 12.

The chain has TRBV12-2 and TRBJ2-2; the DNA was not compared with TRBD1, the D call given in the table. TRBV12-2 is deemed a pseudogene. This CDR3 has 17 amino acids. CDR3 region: CASRLRADTTNTGELFF. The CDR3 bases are TGTGCAAGTCGCTTAAGGGCGGACACAACGAACACCGGGGAGCTGTTTTTT.

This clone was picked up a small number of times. CDR3 bases: TGTGCCAGCAGCGCCGGGGCCTACTATGGCTACACCTTC. Translating gives CASSAGAYYGYTF. The rearrangement uses TRBV2 and TRBJ1-2; D might be TRBD1 (5 bases). Germline CDR1 is SNHLY and CDR2 is FYNNEI. The V gene lost 6 bases and the J gene lost 3 bases, with 11 bases spanning the gap. CDR3 length: 13 residues.

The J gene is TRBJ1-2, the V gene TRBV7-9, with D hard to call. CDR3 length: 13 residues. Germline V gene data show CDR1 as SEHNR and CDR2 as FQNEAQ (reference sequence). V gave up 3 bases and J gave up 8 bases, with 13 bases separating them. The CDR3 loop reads CASSLGGIEGYTF. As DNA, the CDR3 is TGTGCCAGCAGCTTGGGCGGAATCGAGGGCTACACCTTC.

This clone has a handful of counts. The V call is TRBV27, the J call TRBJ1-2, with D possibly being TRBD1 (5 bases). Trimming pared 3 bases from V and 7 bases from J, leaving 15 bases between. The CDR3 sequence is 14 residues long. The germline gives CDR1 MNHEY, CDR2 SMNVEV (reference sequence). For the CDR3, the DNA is TGTGCCAGCAGTTTCAGTTTGGGGGAGGGTGGCTACACCTTC. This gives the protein CASSFSLGEGGYTF.

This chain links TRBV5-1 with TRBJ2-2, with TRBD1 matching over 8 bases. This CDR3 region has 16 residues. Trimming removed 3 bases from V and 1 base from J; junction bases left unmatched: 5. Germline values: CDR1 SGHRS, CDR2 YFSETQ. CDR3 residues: CASSSAGTGNTGELFF. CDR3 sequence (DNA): TGCGCCAGCAGCTCTGCCGGGACAGGGAACACCGGGGAGCTGTTTTTT.

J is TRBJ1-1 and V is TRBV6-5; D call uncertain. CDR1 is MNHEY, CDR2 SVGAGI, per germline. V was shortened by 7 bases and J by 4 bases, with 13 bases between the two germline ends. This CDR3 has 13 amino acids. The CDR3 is CASTKPGTTEAFF. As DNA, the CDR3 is TGTGCCAGCACTAAACCCGGCACCACTGAAGCTTTCTTT.

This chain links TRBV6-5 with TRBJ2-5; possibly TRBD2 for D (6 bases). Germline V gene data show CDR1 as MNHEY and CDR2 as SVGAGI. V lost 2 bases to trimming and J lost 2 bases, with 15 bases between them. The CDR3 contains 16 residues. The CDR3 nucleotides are TGTGCCAGCAGTTACCGTGGGAGGACGGAGCAAGAGACCCAGTACTTC. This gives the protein CASSYRGRTEQETQYF.